These T cell receptor beta chains were read from a single sample in a study of blood T cell repertoires in COVID-19. Generated by immunoSEQ multiplex PCR, the TCRdb table keeps only in-frame clones and is missing some. The repertoire holds roughly 230,000 clones, with roughly four fifths as singletons. The sequencing input was PBMCs or T cells enriched from blood (not recorded which). All receptors come from a man over 45 who had recovered from COVID-19. Each CDR3 is given with its conserved first and last residue. D genes are given only for firm matches. Where a row states a size, it is once, few, many or the class of an expanded clone; other rows omit it.

TRBV18	TRBD1	TRBJ2-3	-	CASSLNRGSTDTQYF	TGTGCCAGCTCACTGAACAGGGGTAGCACAGATACGCAGTATTTT
TRBV9	TRBD1	TRBJ2-2	-	CASSAGQGNTGELFF	TGTGCCAGCAGCGCCGGACAGGGTAACACCGGGGAGCTGTTTTTT
TRBV2	-	TRBJ1-2	-	CASTEQSYGYTF	TGTGCCAGCACGGAACAGAGCTATGGCTACACCTTC
TRBV5-4	-	TRBJ2-5	-	CASSLAGSETQYF	TGTGCCAGCAGCTTGGCAGGGTCGGAGACCCAGTACTTC
TRBV7-2	-	TRBJ1-2	few	CASSPDRQIYGYTF	TGTGCCAGCAGCCCTGACAGGCAAATCTATGGCTACACCTTC
TRBV7-2	TRBD1	TRBJ1-2	-	CASSSGTGNYGYTF	TGTGCCAGCAGTTCCGGGACAGGGAACTATGGCTACACCTTC
TRBV7-9	-	TRBJ2-2	-	CASKGQVGELFF	TGTGCCAGCAAGGGGCAAGTAGGGGAGCTGTTTTTT
TRBV28	-	TRBJ2-4	-	CASSTTGPPNIQYF	TGTGCCAGCAGCACGACAGGTCCCCCCAACATTCAGTACTTC
TRBV19	TRBD1	TRBJ1-5	-	CATVSPGQGNQPQHF	TGTGCCACAGTATCCCCGGGACAGGGCAATCAGCCCCAGCATTTT
TRBV12-5	-	TRBJ1-2	-	CASGLLSGVDNYGYTF	TGTGCTAGTGGTTTGCTATCGGGGGTAGATAACTATGGCTACACCTTC
TRBV28	TRBD1	TRBJ1-5	few	CASWDRGLDQPQHF	TGTGCCAGCTGGGACAGGGGGTTGGATCAGCCCCAGCATTTT
TRBV6-4	-	TRBJ2-1	-	CASSLTRYNEQFF	TGTGCCAGCAGCCTAACCCGGTACAATGAGCAGTTCTTC
TRBV6-1	TRBD2	TRBJ2-1	-	CASSVIRGGDLNEQFF	TGTGCCAGCAGTGTTATACGGGGGGGGGACCTCAATGAGCAGTTCTTC
TRBV7-9	TRBD2	TRBJ2-1	-	CASSSSPTSGPFYNEQFF	TGTGCCAGCAGCTCCTCCCCGACTAGCGGGCCTTTCTACAATGAGCAGTTCTTC
TRBV10-1	-	TRBJ1-4	few	CASSESAATNEKLFF	TGCGCCAGCAGTGAGTCGGCTGCAACTAATGAAAAACTGTTTTTT
TRBV10-1	-	TRBJ2-2	-	CASRGRGRAPGELFF	TGCGCCAGCAGGGGGAGGGGGAGGGCACCCGGGGAGCTGTTTTTT
TRBV2	TRBD2	TRBJ2-1	-	CASWGSGGNEQFF	TGTGCCAGCTGGGGAAGCGGGGGCAATGAGCAGTTCTTC
TRBV11-2	-	TRBJ1-5	-	CASSYTGGGYQPQHF	TGTGCCAGCAGCTACACGGGCGGGGGTTATCAGCCCCAGCATTTT
TRBV11-1	-	TRBJ1-6	-	CASSPGRDHSPLHF	TGTGCCAGCAGCCCCGGGAGGGACCATTCACCCCTCCACTTT
TRBV9	TRBD2	TRBJ2-2	-	CASSVGLAGAGELFF	TGTGCCAGCAGCGTAGGCCTAGCGGGAGCCGGGGAGCTGTTTTTT
TRBV19	TRBD1	TRBJ2-7	-	CASSERTGGAARYEQYF	TGTGCCAGTAGTGAAAGGACAGGGGGCGCCGCGCGGTACGAGCAGTACTTC
TRBV5-4	-	TRBJ2-5	-	CASSLDRETQYF	TGTGCCAGCAGCTTGGACAGAGAGACCCAGTACTTC
TRBV7-9	TRBD1	TRBJ1-2	-	CASNSDRDDGYTF	TGTGCCAGCAACTCGGACAGGGACGATGGCTACACCTTC
TRBV5-1	-	TRBJ2-7	-	CASSTGQSPDEQYF	TGCGCCAGCAGCACCGGACAGTCCCCCGACGAGCAGTACTTC
TRBV15	-	TRBJ2-3	-	CATSFDKADTQYF	TGTGCCACCAGCTTCGACAAGGCAGATACGCAGTATTTT
TRBV30	TRBD1	TRBJ1-6	-	CAWSRQGVSNSPLHF	TGTGCCTGGAGTCGACAGGGTGTATCTAATTCACCCCTCCACTTT
TRBV2	TRBD1	TRBJ1-2	-	CASSGQGINYGYTF	TGTGCCAGTTCGGGACAGGGCATAAACTATGGCTACACCTTC
TRBV9	-	TRBJ1-1	-	CASSPHGQMNTEAFF	TGTGCCAGCAGCCCCCACGGTCAAATGAACACTGAAGCTTTCTTT
TRBV6-2/TRBV6-3	TRBD2	TRBJ2-7	-	CASSYVGGGYEQYF	TGTGCCAGCAGTTACGTGGGCGGGGGGTACGAGCAGTACTTC
TRBV5-1	TRBD1	TRBJ2-4	-	CASSWDRLNIQYF	TGCGCCAGCAGCTGGGACAGGCTAAACATTCAGTACTTC
TRBV27	-	TRBJ2-3	-	CASSLAGRGIDTQYF	TGTGCCAGCAGTTTGGCGGGACGAGGGATAGATACGCAGTATTTT